This section outlines one T cell receptor (beta chain) sequence together with its context. The target antigen is unknown. The sample originates from a study of shared clonotypes between healthy human individuals. Study details: Ranging from 18 to 49 in age, donors were a couple of women and a few men. Findings and limits, study-wide: Naive subsets tended to show greater estimated richness than memory subsets.

At the deep level, the assay was run. Only in-frame clones appear in the TCRdb table, and some are missing; sequencing was by immunoSEQ multiplex PCR. The table records roughly 850,000 clones, roughly 96% of them present only once. CD45RO-negative CD8 cells positively selected for CCR7 made up the naive population, which excluded terminally differentiated effector memory CD45RA+ cells. The clonotype was recovered from a man under 40 in good health. The sample consisted of naive CD8+ T cells sorted from blood.

CDR3 nucleotide sequence: TGCAGCGGGGAGACAGGGGACTATGGCTACACCTTC. Translation: CSGETGDYGYTF. This chain links TRBV29-1 with TRBJ1-2; 8 bases are a match to TRBD1. V shed 7 bases and J 3 bases; nucleotides not matched to a gene: 4. The CDR3 spans 12 residues. Germline CDR1 is SQVTM and CDR2 is ANQGSEA.